This T cell receptor (beta chain) originates from a study of shared clonotypes between healthy human individuals. Study results and caveats: It was the few donors that limited the genetic and exposure-history diversity represented. Shared across a few donors were around 5% of the naive CD4 clonotypes.

As regards this clone: The antigen remains undetermined. This same CDR3 is encoded by further DNA sequences in the sample.

Trimming removed 0 bases from V and 3 bases from J, with 5 bases in between. Germline V gives CDR1 SGHRS, CDR2 YFSETQ. The CDR3 contains 13 residues. An assay was performed, and its level was deep. Authors' data handling: ImmunoSEQ yielded junction-only sequences lacking quality scores, so filtering differed. Some clones are missing from TCRdb's copy, which holds only in-frame ones; the method was immunoSEQ multiplex PCR. Clonal size and the V and J genes are those of that table, whereas D and trimming came from the DNA. The sample holds more than 2,000,000 clones; approximately 92% are singletons and the top ten take under 0.15%.

The specimen sequenced was naive CD4+ T cells sorted from blood. Subset indicated: CD45RA+ positively selected. This chain links TRBV5-1 with TRBJ2-3; D is possibly TRBD2 (5 bases). The clonotype comes from a man aged 18 to 30 in good health. CDR3: CASSLAGTDTQYF. CDR3 nucleotides: TGCGCCAGCAGCTTGGCGGGAACAGATACGCAGTATTTT.